The following is a TCR beta chain sequence with its context. Its cognate antigen has yet to be identified. No clone much larger than this one lies a single base away; base qualities are absent. What this sample's treatment or condition label stands for: oral pan-JAK inhibitor, 5-10 mg twice daily. Lesional scalp punch biopsies and peripheral blood were collected from alopecia areata patients. After PBMCs were isolated by density centrifugation and stained for CD3, CD4 and CD8, a FACSAria was used to sort CD4+ and CD8+ T cells. The library was obtained by the immunoSEQ multiplex PCR assay. To provide template for TCR sequencing, every sample had RNA extracted and reverse transcribed into cDNA. First-strand cDNA was synthesized using SuperScript III with a 2:1 mix of oligo-dT and random hexamers. Amplification bias was assessed with a synthetic immune receptor repertoire, and residual bias was removed computationally. From the authors' description of their analysis: Raw reads were preprocessed to remove errors, and CDR3 was defined by IMGT conventions from the conserved cysteine to phenylalanine. Clonality was computed by normalizing Shannon entropy by log2 of the number of productive unique TCRs and subtracting the result from 1. Whether scalp clones were CD4 or CD8 was inferred by matching scalp TCRbeta sequences against CD4 and CD8 repertoires sorted from blood. Entries here come from immuneACCESS through TCRdb and include only in-frame sequences with V and J called. Some clones fail to appear in such tables; in the studies checked, an unresolved V gene covers under half of the shortfall, and the cause of the remainder is unknown. For V, J and clone size, that table is used; D and trimming come from the DNA. The sample contains about 270,000 clones, over 45% of them found a single time. About 0.88% of the sample belongs to the ten largest clones.

This specimen belongs to a study of CD8+ T cells in alopecia areata (dated by TCRdb to about 2018). In the study overall: Treated patients were enrolled in an open-label pilot trial of oral tofacitinib, 5 to 10 mg twice daily, for moderate-to-severe alopecia areata. Patients received tofacitinib for 6 to 18 months and were then followed off drug for 6 months to check for delayed response and recurrence. In treated patients, disease severity was measured using the SALT score, which gives the percentage of scalp surface area affected. To study T cell clonal expansion in alopecia areata, the researchers applied high-throughput TCRbeta sequencing to both the C3H/HeJ mouse model and human patients. Scalp tissue and sorted CD4+ and CD8+ peripheral blood T cells from patchy and totalis/universalis alopecia areata patients and from healthy controls were covered by human TCRbeta sequencing. Tofacitinib-treated patients had biopsies at baseline and at 4 and 24 weeks of treatment, with a later scalp biopsy in several patients. Scalp clonality was compared across normal scalp (n=4), patchy alopecia areata scalp (n=8), and alopecia totalis/universalis scalp (n=8). RNA was obtained with the PAXgene miRNA kit for fixed scalp, the miRNeasy kit for PBMCs, and the RNeasy kit for mouse skin. Amplification of TCRbeta CDR3 regions was done by immunoSEQ multiplex PCR using 35 Vbeta forward primers and 13 Jbeta reverse primers.

Overall results and qualifications from the work: Compared with normal scalp, lesional scalp, particularly in alopecia totalis/universalis, had higher clonality and more expanded CD8+ clones, which suggests antigenic drive. Shared TCR sequences between patients were less evident than in mice, which may be partly attributable to HLA diversity in the patient population. Scalp clonality and the number of expanded CD8+ clones among the top 100 scalp clones were significantly decreased by tofacitinib. Resident alphabeta T cells in normal human skin are also sequenced, complicating scalp TCR repertoire analysis, unlike mouse skin dominated by gammadelta T cells. Many expanded lesional clones were found to persist in scalp and blood during tofacitinib treatment, and relapse after treatment cessation may be partly explained by this persistence. Because the treated cohort was small and included a single nonresponder, larger studies are needed to assess links between baseline CD8+ expansion and response.

The CDR3 sequence holds 15 residues, the cysteine and phenylalanine included. The CDR3 DNA has 45 bases and is translated from base 1. As encoded in the germline V gene (reference sequence), CDR1 is SGHNT while CDR2 is YYREEE. The V end gives up 2 bases and the J end 5 bases, leaving 4 bases in the junction not matched to a gene. The sequences come from CD4+ T cells sorted from blood, collected at approximately week 51, from a patient treated with tofacitinib. The rearrangement joined TRBV5-4 to TRBJ1-6, with TRBD1 matching 7 junction bases. The source is a human donor with alopecia areata. Read as DNA, the sequence is TGTGCCAGCAGCTTTGGGACAGCAAATAATTCACCCCTCCACTTT. The translation is CASSFGTANNSPLHF. The full variable domain, with segments outside the CDR3 supplied by the reference TRBV5-4 and TRBJ1-6 proteins, appears as ETGVTQSPTHLIKTRGQQVTLRCSSQSGHNTVSWYQQALGQGPQFIFQYYREEENGRGNFPPRFSGLQFPNYSSELNVNALELDDSALYLCASSFGTANNSPLHFGNGTRLTVT.